The 25 T cell receptor beta chains in this list originate from one sample, sequenced in a study of T cell responses to AZD1222 COVID-19 vaccine. Repertoires were generated with immunoSEQ multiplex PCR, while TCRdb's copy carries only in-frame clones and drops some. The sample has about 260,000 clones, about 92% seen once. The sequencing here drew on peripheral blood, taken on day 0 of AZD1222 vaccination. The receptor source for this set is an adult in good health.

The chain is built from TRBV2 and TRBJ1-5; 9 nucleotides match TRBD1. The germline V gene has CDR1 SNHLY and CDR2 FYNNEI. The CDR3 has 14 residues. V dropped 4 bases and J dropped 4; count of bases not matched to a gene: 2. CDR3 region: CASSVGQGNQPQHF. The CDR3 DNA reads TGTGCCAGCAGTGTTGGACAGGGGAATCAGCCCCAGCATTTT.

The chain couples TRBV28 to TRBJ1-5; D call uncertain. V was shortened by 4 bases and J by 9 bases, with 10 bases between the two germline ends. The CDR3 spans 12 residues. Looked up from germline, CDR1 is MDHEN and CDR2 is SYDVKM. The CDR3 is CASSYATGPQHF. CDR3 nucleotide sequence: TGTGCCAGCAGTTACGCCACGGGGCCCCAGCATTTT. The entire variable domain, with the rest obtained from reference TRBV28 and TRBJ1-5, is as follows: DVKVTQSSRYLVKRTGEKVFLECVQDMDHENMFWYRQDPGLGLRLIYFSYDVKMKEKGDIPEGYSVSREKKERFSLILESASTNQTSMYLCASSYATGPQHFGDGTRLSIL.

On this clone: At the DNA level, this CDR3 is encoded by other sequences in the same sample as well. The gene calls are TRBV5-4 and TRBJ1-4; possible D gene TRBD1, 6 bases. V was trimmed by 1 base and J by 2 bases, leaving 9 bases between them. The CDR3 is 15 amino acids. Germline CDR1 reads SGHNT; CDR2 reads YYREEE (reference sequence). CDR3 in DNA: TGTGCCAGCAGCTTGAGGCAGGGGACTAATGAAAAACTGTTTTTT. This translates into CASSLRQGTNEKLFF. The full variable domain, its missing parts supplied by reference TRBV5-4 and TRBJ1-4, is ETGVTQSPTHLIKTRGQQVTLRCSSQSGHNTVSWYQQALGQGPQFIFQYYREEENGRGNFPPRFSGLQFPNYSSELNVNALELDDSALYLCASSLRQGTNEKLFFGSGTQLSVL.

CDR3 in amino acids: CASSYSSLNEQFF. The CDR3, as DNA: TGTGCCAGCAGTTACTCCTCCCTTAATGAGCAGTTCTTC. The J gene is TRBJ2-1, the V gene TRBV6-2 or TRBV6-3, with D unclear. The germline gives CDR1 MNHEY, CDR2 SVGEGT. The CDR3 has 13 amino acids. Trimming removed 0 bases from V and 7 bases from J, with 7 bases in between.

The chain recombines TRBV4-1 with TRBJ1-1; no definite D call. V lost 0 bases and J 8 bases, leaving 7 bases between the germline ends. This CDR3 is 12 amino acids long. Germline values: CDR1 MGHRA, CDR2 YSYEKL. Written as DNA, the CDR3 is TGCGCCAGCAGCCAAGATGGGTGGGAAGCTTTCTTT. As protein: CASSQDGWEAFF.

CDR3 coding DNA: TGTGCCAGCAGCGTAGGTGGGACATCGTACAATGAGCAGTTCTTC. Translating gives CASSVGGTSYNEQFF. This rearrangement joins TRBV9 to TRBJ2-1, with a weak D call TRBD1 (6 bases). CDR3 length: 15 residues. CDR1 and CDR2 from the germline V gene are SGDLS and YYNGEE. The ends were cut back, 0 bases at V and 4 bases at J, with 11 bases in the middle.

V usage is TRBV6-2 or TRBV6-3 and J usage is TRBJ1-1; D gene ambiguous. Germline loops: CDR1 MNHEY, CDR2 SVGEGT. CDR3 size: 13 residues. The V end lost 0 bases, the J end lost 7 bases, and 9 bases lay between the germline ends. CDR3 amino acids: CASSYSTPNEAFF. CDR3 DNA: TGTGCCAGCAGTTACTCGACACCTAATGAAGCTTTCTTT.

The chain recombines TRBV20-1 with TRBJ2-7, with 7 positions matching TRBD2. This CDR3 is built from 11 residues. V shed 5 bases, J shed 4 bases, and the junction held 2 bases outside the gene matches. Germline V gives CDR1 DFQATT, CDR2 SNEGSKA (reference sequence). The CDR3 here is CSAQRGYEQYF. The CDR3 nucleotides are TGCAGTGCTCAGCGGGGTTACGAGCAGTACTTC.

The chain links TRBV6-2 or TRBV6-3 to TRBJ1-5, with D possibly TRBD1 on 6 matching bases. Between the trimmed V and J ends, which lost 5 bases and 6 bases, there was a span of 14 bases. The CDR3 contains 14 residues. Germline-derived CDR1 and CDR2 are MNHEY and SVGEGT. The CDR3 region has the DNA TGTGCCAGCAGTAATCAGGGGTTTGGTCAGCCCCAGCATTTT. Translating it yields CASSNQGFGQPQHF.

This clone was found a few times. The rearrangement links TRBV11-2 to TRBJ1-5; D is undetermined. Trimming took off 0 bases at V and 1 base at J, with 7 bases between the two ends. This CDR3 region has 15 residues. Germline V gene lookup returns CDR1 SGHAT and CDR2 FQNNGV. In DNA form, the CDR3 reads TGTGCCAGCAGCTTAGATCCGGGGAGCAATCAGCCCCAGCATTTT. Encoded protein: CASSLDPGSNQPQHF.

The V and J genes are TRBV14 and TRBJ1-1; D is uncertain. The length of the CDR3 is 12 residues. V lost 3 bases and J 7 bases, leaving 9 bases between the germline ends. Germline assignment: CDR1 SGHDN and CDR2 FVKESK. The CDR3 nucleotides are TGTGCCAGCAGCCAGGAGACGTTTGAAGCTTTCTTT. Encoded protein: CASSQETFEAFF.

The chain uses TRBV6-5 and TRBJ1-2, with D unclear. Germline assignment: CDR1 MNHEY and CDR2 SVGAGI. Trimming took off 0 bases at V and 8 bases at J, with 10 bases between the two ends. The CDR3 contains 13 residues. The CDR3 DNA sequence: TGTGCCAGCAGTTACTCGACCGGGGTCGGCTACACCTTC. This encodes CASSYSTGVGYTF.

This chain connects TRBV19 to TRBJ1-1; perhaps TRBD1 as D (6 bases). The CDR3 length is 17 residues. V was shortened by 7 bases and J by 3 bases, with 24 bases between the two germline ends. In germline, CDR1 is LNHDA, CDR2 SQIVND (reference sequence). The CDR3 reads CASTKTFLIRGDTEAFF. The CDR3, as DNA: TGTGCCAGTACCAAAACCTTCCTGATCAGGGGCGACACTGAAGCTTTCTTT.

This chain joins TRBV24-1 and TRBJ2-1, with D possibly being TRBD1 (6 bases). CDR1 is KGHDR and CDR2 is SFDVKD in the germline V gene. Trimming removed 8 bases from V and 7 bases from J, with 14 bases in between. The CDR3 loop spans 13 amino acids. The CDR3 coding sequence is TGTGCCACCAACGGCCCAGGGGAAAATGAGCAGTTCTTC. Protein: CATNGPGENEQFF.

The CDR3 DNA reads as TGTGCCAGCAGCCAAGGAGATCTCAATCAGCCCCAGCATTTT. Translation gives CASSQGDLNQPQHF. The chain employs TRBV4-2 and TRBJ1-5; D is uncertain. The CDR3 runs to 14 residues. Trimming removed 1 base from V and 3 bases from J, with 7 bases in between. Germline values: CDR1 LGHNA, CDR2 YNFKEQ.

The rearrangement links TRBV5-4 to TRBJ2-7; a possible D gene is TRBD1 (5 bases). CDR3 length: 15 residues. CDR1 and CDR2 (germline): SGHNT, YYREEE (reference sequence). V shed 3 bases and J shed 4 bases, with 17 bases lying between them. CDR3 loop: CASSSTQTEHYEQYF. Written as DNA, the CDR3 is TGTGCCAGCAGCTCGACACAGACAGAGCATTACGAGCAGTACTTC.

The DNA for the CDR3 is TGTGCCAGTAGTTCCCCCCGGGACTGCAAAGAGACCCAGTACTTC. The encoded protein is CASSSPRDCKETQYF. The chain uses TRBV19 and TRBJ2-5, with D tentatively TRBD2 (6 bases). Germline loops: CDR1 LNHDA, CDR2 SQIVND (reference sequence). The CDR3 has 15 amino acids. V was pared by 5 bases and J by 3 bases, with 16 bases between.

This clone was recorded once. The rearrangement links TRBV7-9 to TRBJ2-3, with 8 bases lining up with TRBD2. Germline CDR1 is SEHNR and CDR2 is FQNEAQ (reference sequence). This CDR3 is built from 17 residues. With V trimmed by 1 base and J by 2 bases, 8 bases remained unmatched. CDR3: CASSLVLAGTYTDTQYF. For the CDR3, the DNA is TGTGCCAGCAGCTTAGTCTTAGCGGGGACATACACAGATACGCAGTATTTT. Based on the CDR3 plus reference TRBV7-9 and TRBJ2-3, the full variable domain is DTGVSQNPRHKITKRGQNVTFRCDPISEHNRLYWYRQTLGQGPEFLTYFQNEAQLEKSRLLSDRFSAERPKGSFSTLEIQRTEQGDSAMYLCASSLVLAGTYTDTQYFGPGTRLTVL.

Only one count was recorded for this clone. The rearrangement uses TRBV18 and TRBJ1-4; D is undetermined. This CDR3 region has 17 residues. The germline V and J ends were trimmed by 2 bases and 5 bases, with 18 bases remaining between them. Germline V gene sequence: CDR1 KGHSH, CDR2 LQKENI. The CDR3 region has the DNA TGTGCCAGCTCACCATATTGGATTCTGGGTACGAATGAAAAACTGTTTTTT. It is translated as CASSPYWILGTNEKLFF.

This clone has just one count. The V call is TRBV27, the J call TRBJ1-2; D gene ambiguous. Germline CDR1 and CDR2: MNHEY and SMNVEV (reference sequence). V was clipped by 4 bases and J by 1 base, with 10 bases between them. The CDR3 runs to 14 residues. The CDR3 DNA follows: TGTGCCAGCAGTTCCCGCGGTATTAACTATGGCTACACCTTC. This gives the protein CASSSRGINYGYTF.

This chain links TRBV7-9 with TRBJ1-4, with 9 bases that match TRBD1. The CDR3 runs 16 residues. Per germline, CDR1 SEHNR and CDR2 FQNEAQ (reference sequence). J was trimmed by 10 bases and V by 0 bases; bases with no gene match: 9. CDR3 sequence: CASSLATGTGLVKLFF. For the CDR3, the DNA is TGTGCCAGCAGCTTAGCGACCGGGACAGGGCTCGTAAAACTGTTTTTT.

The V gene is TRBV21-1, the J gene TRBJ1-4; TRBD1 is the table's D call and was not checked against the DNA. TRBV21-1 is reported as a pseudogene. CDR3 length equals 18 residues. CDR3 sequence (DNA): TGTGCCAGCAGCAACGACAGGGCACGAGGAGGAACTAATGAAAAACTGTTTTTT. This encodes CASSNDRARGGTNEKLFF.

This chain joins TRBV27 and TRBJ2-1; D perhaps matches TRBD2 (6 bases). Trimming shortened V by 6 bases and J by 1 base, and 10 bases separated the two germline ends. The CDR3 spans 14 residues. CDR1 and CDR2 (germline): MNHEY, SMNVEV (reference sequence). DNA of the CDR3: TGTGCCAGCAGCTGGGGGACTTCCTACAATGAGCAGTTCTTC. It is translated as CASSWGTSYNEQFF.

This rearrangement joins TRBV19 to TRBJ1-2, with a tentative D call TRBD1 (6 bases). The germline CDR1 and CDR2 sequences are LNHDA and SQIVND (reference sequence). The length of the CDR3 is 12 residues. Trimming removed 5 bases from V and 4 bases from J, with 8 bases in between. The CDR3 is CASSAQGYGYTF. DNA of the CDR3: TGTGCCAGTAGTGCACAGGGCTATGGCTACACCTTC.

The V and J genes are TRBV12-3 or TRBV12-4 and TRBJ2-7; 8 bases line up with TRBD1. This CDR3 contains 13 residues. V lost 7 bases, J lost 3 bases, and 5 bases stayed unmatched. CDR3 in amino acids: CASTRQGFYEQYF. CDR3 sequence (DNA): TGTGCCAGCACCAGACAGGGGTTCTACGAGCAGTACTTC.